This is a list of T cell receptor beta chains from one sample in a study of blood T cell repertoires in COVID-19. Method: immunoSEQ multiplex PCR; TCRdb's copy keeps in-frame clones and lacks some. This table holds 88,000 or so clones, roughly 83% found once. Sequenced: peripheral blood. The receptor source for this set is a human donor in a cohort sampled during active COVID-19. Both conserved end residues are part of each CDR3. A D gene is named only where the DNA matches it firmly. Clone size is given for some rows only: seen once, a few or many times, or a class if the clone is expanded.

CDR3nt | CDR3aa | abundance | j_gene | d_gene | v_gene
TGTGCCAGCAACAGCGGTAATGAAAAACTGTTTTTT | CASNSGNEKLFF | - | TRBJ1-4 | - | TRBV2
TGTGCCAGCTCCGTAGGGGGCTTGGGGAACACTGAAGCTTTCTTT | CASSVGGLGNTEAFF | once | TRBJ1-1 | TRBD1 | TRBV18
TGTGCCAGCAGTTTATACAGCTATGGCTACACCTTC | CASSLYSYGYTF | - | TRBJ1-2 | - | TRBV12-3/TRBV12-4
TGTGCCAGCAGTTATGCGGGACTAGCGGTACAAGAGACCCAGTACTTC | CASSYAGLAVQETQYF | - | TRBJ2-5 | TRBD2 | TRBV6-2/TRBV6-3
TGTGCCAGCAGCTCATTACAGCGGGAGTTGTCAGATACGCAGTATTTT | CASSSLQRELSDTQYF | - | TRBJ2-3 | TRBD2 | TRBV11-2
TGCGCCAGCAGCTTGGCCAGTCGCGGGGGCAGGTTGGACACCGGGGAGCTGTTTTTT | CASSLASRGGRLDTGELFF | - | TRBJ2-2 | - | TRBV5-1
TGTGCCACCCGGGACTGGGAGACCCAGTACTTC | CATRDWETQYF | - | TRBJ2-5 | - | TRBV28
TGTGCCAGTAGTTCCCAGACAGGGGAAGGTTCTGAAGCTTTCTTT | CASSSQTGEGSEAFF | - | TRBJ1-1 | TRBD1 | TRBV19
TGCAGTGCTAGTATTAGGAGGGAGGTGAGCACAGATACGCAGTATTTT | CSASIRREVSTDTQYF | - | TRBJ2-3 | - | TRBV20-1
TGTGCCAGCGCCTTCGCGTCTAGCACAGATACGCAGTATTTT | CASAFASSTDTQYF | - | TRBJ2-3 | - | TRBV28
TGTGCCAGCAGGGAGGGGTATACGCAGTATTTT | CASREGYTQYF | - | TRBJ2-3 | - | TRBV7-9
TGTGCCAGCAGCCAAGATGGTAGGCCCCAGCATTTT | CASSQDGRPQHF | - | TRBJ1-5 | - | TRBV3-1/TRBV3-2
TGTGCCACCAGTGATCCCCGGACTAGCGGTAAATTAACGCCCACAGATACGCAGTATTTT | CATSDPRTSGKLTPTDTQYF | - | TRBJ2-3 | TRBD2 | TRBV24-1
TGTGCCAGCAGCCCGGGAGGTCCATCTGGGGCCAACGTCCTGACTTTC | CASSPGGPSGANVLTF | - | TRBJ2-6 | TRBD2 | TRBV7-9
TGTGCCAGCAGCTTATTGGGGGGGCAAGTCTACAATGAGCAGTTCTTC | CASSLLGGQVYNEQFF | - | TRBJ2-1 | - | TRBV7-8
TGTGCCAGCACCAGAGACGGGTATTCCTCCTACGAGCAGTACTTC | CASTRDGYSSYEQYF | once | TRBJ2-7 | - | TRBV6-5
TGTGCCAGCAGCTTAGGGGGACTAGCGGGGATCGAGGAGCAGTTCTTC | CASSLGGLAGIEEQFF | few | TRBJ2-1 | TRBD2 | TRBV7-9
TGCAGCGTTAGAAGGGGGCTGGCCGGGGAGCTGTTTTTT | CSVRRGLAGELFF | - | TRBJ2-2 | TRBD1 | TRBV29-1
TGCGCCAGCAGCCAAGATCCGGTTGGGGCTTCCCGGGACAGCACCTACGAGCAGTACTTC | CASSQDPVGASRDSTYEQYF | - | TRBJ2-7 | TRBD1 | TRBV4-3
TGCGCCAGCAGCCAGGGGGAGGGGCCTTACACCGGGGAGCTGTTTTTT | CASSQGEGPYTGELFF | - | TRBJ2-2 | TRBD2 | TRBV4-3
TGTGCCAGCAGTTACTCGGCGGGGATTAGCACAGATACGCAGTATTTT | CASSYSAGISTDTQYF | - | TRBJ2-3 | - | TRBV6-5
TGTGCCAGCAGTTATCGCGGGAGGGCGGGGAATGAGCAGTTCTTC | CASSYRGRAGNEQFF | - | TRBJ2-1 | TRBD2 | TRBV6-5
TGTGCCAGCAGTTTGAGCGGGAGCACAGATACGCAGTATTTT | CASSLSGSTDTQYF | - | TRBJ2-3 | - | TRBV7-3
TGTGCCAGCAGTCCACTAGCGGCTCTAAAGACCCAGTACTTC | CASSPLAALKTQYF | - | TRBJ2-5 | TRBD2 | TRBV2
TGCGCCAGCAGCCGAGACAGGCGTAATTCACCCCTCCACTTT | CASSRDRRNSPLHF | many | TRBJ1-6 | - | TRBV10-2
TGTGCCAGCCGCTGGGGGGGAGAGGGATCCTACAATGAGCAGTTCTTC | CASRWGGEGSYNEQFF | - | TRBJ2-1 | TRBD2 | TRBV27
TGCAGCGTCGGGAAACTAGCCGTCAATGAGCAGTTCTTC | CSVGKLAVNEQFF | - | TRBJ2-1 | - | TRBV29-1
TGTGCCAGCAGTCGACGGACAGGGACCAGCAATCAGCCCCAGCATTTT | CASSRRTGTSNQPQHF | - | TRBJ1-5 | TRBD1 | TRBV6-6
TGCGCCAGCAGCTTGTTTTTGGGACAGGGGGTCTACAATGAGCAGTTCTTC | CASSLFLGQGVYNEQFF | - | TRBJ2-1 | TRBD1 | TRBV5-1
TGTGCCAGTAGTATAACCCAGACAGATACGCAGTATTTT | CASSITQTDTQYF | - | TRBJ2-3 | - | TRBV19
TGTGCCACCAGAGGGACAGGGAATAATTCACCCCTCCACTTT | CATRGTGNNSPLHF | - | TRBJ1-6 | TRBD1 | TRBV24-1
TGCGCCAGCAGCCAGGGACAGGCGGATGGCTACACCTTC | CASSQGQADGYTF | - | TRBJ1-2 | TRBD1 | TRBV5-1
TGTGCCAGCAGCCGCGCGGACAGCCTAAGCTATGGCTACACCTTC | CASSRADSLSYGYTF | - | TRBJ1-2 | - | TRBV5-4
TGTGCCAGCAGCTTGACAGGGAGTACCTACAATGAGCAGTTCTTC | CASSLTGSTYNEQFF | - | TRBJ2-1 | TRBD1 | TRBV7-3
TGTGCCAGCAGCTTCCAGGGGGACACTGAAGCTTTCTTT | CASSFQGDTEAFF | - | TRBJ1-1 | TRBD1 | TRBV7-9
TGCGCCAGCAGCCCGATGGACAGGGCCTTGGGTTCACCCCTCCACTTT | CASSPMDRALGSPLHF | - | TRBJ1-6 | TRBD1 | TRBV5-1
TGCAGCGTTGAGAGAGATAACTATGGCTACACCTTC | CSVERDNYGYTF | - | TRBJ1-2 | - | TRBV29-1
TGTGCCAGTAGTATAACCGGGAACACTGAAGCTTTCTTT | CASSITGNTEAFF | - | TRBJ1-1 | - | TRBV19
TGTGCCACCAGCAGAGACCACGGGGAGCTGTTTTTT | CATSRDHGELFF | few | TRBJ2-2 | - | TRBV15
TGTGCCAGTAGTATTTGGGGGGAGAACACTGAAGCTTTCTTT | CASSIWGENTEAFF | - | TRBJ1-1 | - | TRBV19
TGTGCCAGCGGATCCGGGACAGGGGGCGGGCAGCCCCAGCATTTT | CASGSGTGGGQPQHF | medium-sized | TRBJ1-5 | TRBD1 | TRBV6-5
TGTGCCTCGTTGATTCCGGGACAGGGGGTCCCTGAAGCTTTCTTT | CASLIPGQGVPEAFF | - | TRBJ1-1 | TRBD1 | TRBV19
TGTGCCAGCAGGGGTCAGGTGAACACTGAAGCTTTCTTT | CASRGQVNTEAFF | - | TRBJ1-1 | - | TRBV5-6
TGTGCCACCAGTGATCTCCGGGACAGGGGGCGCATAGGGACTCACAAGCAGTTCTTC | CATSDLRDRGRIGTHKQFF | - | TRBJ2-1 | TRBD1 | TRBV24-1
TGTGCCAGCTCACCGACCCTCGGGGCAGGGGGCCGAGAGACCCAGTACTTC | CASSPTLGAGGRETQYF | - | TRBJ2-5 | TRBD1 | TRBV18